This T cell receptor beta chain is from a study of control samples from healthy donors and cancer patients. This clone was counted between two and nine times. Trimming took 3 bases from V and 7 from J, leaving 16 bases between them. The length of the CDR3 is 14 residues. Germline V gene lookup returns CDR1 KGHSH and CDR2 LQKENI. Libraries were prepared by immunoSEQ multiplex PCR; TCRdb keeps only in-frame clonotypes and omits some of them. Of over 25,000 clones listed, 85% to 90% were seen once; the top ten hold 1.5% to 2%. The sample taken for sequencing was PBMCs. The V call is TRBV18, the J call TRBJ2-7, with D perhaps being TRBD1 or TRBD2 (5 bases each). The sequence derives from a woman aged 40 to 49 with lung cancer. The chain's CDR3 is CASSPRTGTGEQYF. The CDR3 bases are TGTGCCAGCTCACCGAGGACCGGGACGGGTGAGCAGTACTTC.